These 26 T cell receptor beta chains share one sample of origin, sequenced in a study of molecular identifiers for immune sequencing clone quantification. TCRdb re-analysed the PCR reads in MiXCR, keeping a single row per CDR3 protein. Altogether some 41,000 distinct CDR3 sequences are present, approximately 17% being singletons, with the ten largest covering 7% to 9%. The sequencing input was naive CD8+ T cells from blood, with Jurkat cell RNA spiked in. The subset: FACS-sorted CD8+CD4-CCR7+CD45RA+ naive T cells. Every receptor here comes from a human donor in good health. Some libraries in this study had Jurkat cell RNA spiked in.

This clonotype is categorized as medium-sized. The J gene is TRBJ2-1, the V gene TRBV7-6; D remains ambiguous. Germline lookup yields CDR1 SGHVS and CDR2 FNYEAQ. This CDR3 has 13 residues. V lost 1 base and J lost 4, with 5 bases in between. The DNA for the CDR3 is TGTGCCAGCAGCTTAGTAGTTTACAATGAGCAGTTCTTC. It encodes CASSLVVYNEQFF.

Concerning this clonotype itself: This clone may be a read error of a much larger clone one base away. The chain combines TRBV28 with TRBJ1-1; D gene ambiguous. This CDR3 region has 15 residues. Germline CDR1 is MDHEN and CDR2 is SYDVKM. The ends were cut back, 5 bases at V and 6 bases at J, with 19 bases in the middle. CDR3 sequence reads: CASSPPHHFVAEAFF. CDR3 nucleotide sequence: TGTGCCAGCAGTCCCCCGCACCACTTCGTGGCTGAAGCTTTCTTT.

This clonotype came up a few times. The rearrangement links TRBV7-9 to TRBJ2-7; no clear D. Germline lookup yields CDR1 SEHNR and CDR2 FQNEAQ (reference sequence). V lost 0 bases and J 3 bases, leaving 9 bases between the germline ends. The CDR3 is 14 residues long. CDR3 DNA: TGTGCCAGCAGCTTAGCGCCTAGTTTCTACGAGCAGTACTTC. It codes for CASSLAPSFYEQYF.

Ten or more counts support this clonotype. The junction does not match germline at one end; this may be a read error. The V gene is TRBV27, the J gene TRBJ2-7, with 10 bases aligning to TRBD2. Germline-derived CDR1 and CDR2 are MNHEY and SMNVEV (reference sequence). The length of the CDR3 is 15 residues. The CDR3 nucleotides read TGTGCCAGCAGTTCACCGGCTAGCGGGAGTCCCTCTCAGAACTTC. Translating gives CASSSPASGSPSQNF.

Details on this clonotype: It may be a read error: a sequence one base away is much more abundant. The chain is built from TRBV11-3 and TRBJ2-7, with D perhaps matching TRBD1 or TRBD2 (5 bases each). The CDR3 loop spans 13 amino acids. CDR1 is SGHNT, CDR2 YENEEA, per germline. This CDR3 reads CANSARDGYEQYF. DNA for the CDR3: TGTGCCAACAGCGCCCGGGACGGCTACGAGCAGTACTTC.

This clonotype was counted many times. This sequence joins TRBV28 and TRBJ2-2; D call uncertain. The germline V gene has CDR1 MDHEN and CDR2 SYDVKM. V lost 1 base, J lost 10 bases, and 10 bases lay in between. CDR3 length: 13 amino acids. In DNA form, the CDR3 reads TGTGCCAGCAGTTTATATCGTCTGGCGGAGCTGTTTTTT. It translates to CASSLYRLAELFF.

This clonotype was detected many times. This sequence joins TRBV7-2 and TRBJ2-3; D assignment may be TRBD1 or TRBD2 (6 bases each). Trimming pared 4 bases from V and 1 base from J, leaving 12 bases between. CDR3 length: 15 amino acids. Germline V gene data show CDR1 as SGHTA and CDR2 as FQGNSA. The CDR3 protein is CASSYGGRGTDTQYF. In nucleotides, the CDR3 is TGTGCCAGCAGCTACGGGGGCAGGGGCACAGATACGCAGTATTTT.

This clonotype appeared many times. V usage is TRBV10-3 and J usage is TRBJ2-4; D may be TRBD1 (5 bases). Germline loops: CDR1 ENHRY, CDR2 SYGVKD. CDR3 length equals 14 residues. V lost 1 base and J 8 bases, leaving 12 bases between the germline ends. This CDR3 is CAISELGERDIQYF. DNA of the CDR3: TGTGCCATCAGTGAGTTAGGGGAACGGGACATTCAGTACTTC.

The genes are TRBV7-2 and TRBJ1-6; weak D call: TRBD1 (5 bases). V lost 5 bases to trimming and J lost 7 bases, with 12 bases between them. The CDR3 runs to 14 residues. CDR1 and CDR2 (germline): SGHTA, FQGNSA. The CDR3: CASSQGPSNSPLHF. CDR3 sequence (DNA): TGTGCCAGCAGCCAGGGACCGTCAAATTCACCCCTCCACTTT.

This clonotype has a count of ten or more. This chain joins TRBV28 and TRBJ1-2, with TRBD1 matching 9 bases. CDR3 size: 17 residues. V trimming: 4 bases; J trimming: 2 bases; junction bases outside the gene matches: 11. CDR1 MDHEN and CDR2 SYDVKM come from the germline V gene. The CDR3 loop is CASSSFRTGDRNYGYTF. The CDR3 DNA reads as TGTGCCAGCAGTTCATTTCGGACAGGGGACCGAAACTATGGCTACACCTTC.

There are many counts of this clonotype. The V gene is TRBV29-1, the J gene TRBJ2-7; D ambiguous. V was pared by 6 bases and J by 7 bases, with 10 bases between. Germline V gene lookup returns CDR1 SQVTM and CDR2 ANQGSEA. This CDR3 spans 10 amino acids. The CDR3 nucleotides are TGCAGCGTCGGTGGTGGGGAGCAGTACTTC. This encodes CSVGGGEQYF.

This clonotype was seen many times. This chain joins TRBV28 and TRBJ2-7, with D possibly called TRBD1 or TRBD2 (5 bases each). In germline, CDR1 is MDHEN, CDR2 SYDVKM. V lost 3 bases and J lost 2, with 11 bases in between. This CDR3 region has 14 residues. The CDR3 nucleotides read TGTGCCAGCAGTTTTGGGGGACCCACCTACGAGCAGTACTTC. Translating gives CASSFGGPTYEQYF.

This clonotype was observed at least ten times. The J gene is TRBJ2-5, the V gene TRBV9, with D maybe TRBD2 (6 bases). In germline, CDR1 is SGDLS, CDR2 YYNGEE. The CDR3 contains 14 residues. V lost 4 bases to trimming and J lost 4 bases, with 14 bases between them. CDR3 nucleotide sequence: TGTGCCAGCAGCCCTAGCGACTACGTAGAGACCCAGTACTTC. Translated, it gives CASSPSDYVETQYF.

This clonotype was detected a few times. The V gene is TRBV7-9, the J gene TRBJ2-7, with D perhaps assigned TRBD1 or TRBD2 (6 bases each). The germline V gene has CDR1 SEHNR and CDR2 FQNEAQ (reference sequence). This CDR3 region has 14 residues. Trimming removed 1 base from V and 6 bases from J, with 13 bases in between. The CDR3 DNA reads TGTGCCAGCAGCTTAGTTGGGGGGCTTGGCGAGCAGTACTTC. Residues: CASSLVGGLGEQYF.

The rearrangement joins TRBV7-9 to TRBJ2-2, with 8 bases aligning to TRBD2. V was clipped by 5 bases and J by 5 bases; unmatched bases: 7. Germline-derived CDR1 and CDR2 are SEHNR and FQNEAQ (reference sequence). The CDR3 has 15 residues. DNA of the CDR3: TGTGCCAGCAGCCTTAAGCGGGAGCCAACCGGGGAGCTGTTTTTT. Translation gives CASSLKREPTGELFF.

This clonotype was seen at least ten times. This chain links TRBV19 with TRBJ2-3; perhaps TRBD2 as D (6 bases). The germline V gene encodes CDR1 LNHDA and CDR2 SQIVND (reference sequence). V was cut by 2 bases and J by 2 bases, with 11 bases left in between. The CDR3 extends over 15 amino acids. CDR3 protein: CASSIREDFTDTQYF. As DNA, the CDR3 is TGTGCCAGTAGTATAAGGGAGGACTTCACAGATACGCAGTATTTT.

This clonotype was counted ten times or more. The gene calls are TRBV19 and TRBJ2-1; 7 bases are shared with TRBD2. This CDR3 has 14 amino acids. After removal of 8 bases from V and 3 bases from J, the junction contained 7 bases not matched to a gene. CDR1 is LNHDA, CDR2 SQIVND, per germline (reference sequence). Here the CDR3 reads CASEPGLFYNEQFF. DNA for the CDR3: TGTGCCAGTGAACCGGGACTATTCTACAATGAGCAGTTCTTC.

This clonotype was recorded at least ten times. The chain couples TRBV27 to TRBJ2-7, with 10 positions matching TRBD1. Per the germline V gene, CDR1 is MNHEY and CDR2 is SMNVEV (reference sequence). Trimming took 4 bases from V and 5 from J; bases not matched to a gene: 2. The length of the CDR3 is 13 residues. CDR3 residues: CASSSGTGDEQYF. The DNA for the CDR3 is TGTGCCAGCAGTTCCGGGACAGGGGACGAGCAGTACTTC.

There are many counts of this clonotype. The rearrangement joins TRBV9 to TRBJ2-1, with 7 bases aligning to TRBD1. With V trimmed by 3 bases and J by 11 bases, 11 bases remained unmatched. The germline V gene encodes CDR1 SGDLS and CDR2 YYNGEE. The CDR3 is 14 residues long. CDR3 nucleotides: TGTGCCAGCAGCGCCCGGGACAGAGAAAGACAGCAGTTCTTC. Residues: CASSARDRERQQFF.

The genes are TRBV7-6 and TRBJ2-1; 9 positions agree with TRBD2. The CDR3 covers 16 residues. The germline CDR1 and CDR2 sequences are SGHVS and FNYEAQ. Trimming took 4 bases from V and 7 from J; bases not matched to a gene: 11. The CDR3 DNA follows: TGTGCCAGCAGCTCTCCCACTAGCGGGTTAGCTAATGAGCAGTTCTTC. Its protein is CASSSPTSGLANEQFF.

There are many counts of this clonotype. This chain links TRBV4-3 with TRBJ2-7; the match to TRBD2 covers 9 bases. CDR3 length: 15 amino acids. The V gene's germline CDR1 is LGHNA and CDR2 YSLEER. V dropped 1 base and J dropped 1; count of bases not matched to a gene: 2. In DNA, the CDR3 is TGCGCCAGCAGCCAAGCTACTAGCGGGTCCTACGAGCAGTACTTC. It specifies CASSQATSGSYEQYF.

This clonotype was found many times. This rearrangement joins TRBV6-1 to TRBJ2-7; D uncertain. Trimming pared 3 bases from V and 3 bases from J, leaving 9 bases between. Germline CDR1 reads MNHNS; CDR2 reads SASEGT. The CDR3 spans 13 residues. The CDR3 spells CASSEGSYYEQYF. The CDR3 DNA reads as TGTGCCAGCAGTGAGGGCTCCTACTACGAGCAGTACTTC.

This clonotype appeared many times. In nucleotides, the CDR3 is TGTGCCAGCAGTGAAGCGCTGAGAGTCTACGAGCAGTACTTC. Encoded protein: CASSEALRVYEQYF. The V and J genes are TRBV6-1 and TRBJ2-7, with unresolved D. The V and J ends lost 0 bases and 3 bases respectively, with 9 bases between them. CDR1 is MNHNS, CDR2 SASEGT, per germline. This CDR3 has 14 amino acids.

In this sample, this clonotype turned up many times. The chain combines TRBV9 with TRBJ2-3, with no clear D. The CDR3 is 11 residues long. The germline V gene has CDR1 SGDLS and CDR2 YYNGEE. The ends were cut back, 7 bases at V and 3 bases at J, with 6 bases in the middle. CDR3 sequence: CASAMTDTQYF. CDR3 DNA sequence: TGTGCCAGCGCCATGACAGATACGCAGTATTTT.

The chain is built from TRBV9 and TRBJ2-1, with 7 bases matching TRBD1. This CDR3 contains 15 residues. Germline CDR1 reads SGDLS; CDR2 reads YYNGEE. The trim removed 0 bases at V and 3 bases at J, leaving 3 bases unmatched. The CDR3 loop reads CASSVGQGNYNEQFF. CDR3 DNA sequence: TGTGCCAGCAGCGTAGGACAGGGAAACTACAATGAGCAGTTCTTC.

The table lists this clonotype with many counts. CDR3 protein: CASSQAGTGRHLELFF. CDR3 nucleotides: TGTGCCAGCAGCCAAGCCGGGACAGGGCGCCATTTGGAGCTGTTTTTT. The chain is built from TRBV11-2 and TRBJ2-2, with 9 bases that match TRBD1. Germline V gives CDR1 SGHAT, CDR2 FQNNGV. This CDR3 is built from 16 residues. Trimming took 5 bases from V and 10 from J; bases not matched to a gene: 14.